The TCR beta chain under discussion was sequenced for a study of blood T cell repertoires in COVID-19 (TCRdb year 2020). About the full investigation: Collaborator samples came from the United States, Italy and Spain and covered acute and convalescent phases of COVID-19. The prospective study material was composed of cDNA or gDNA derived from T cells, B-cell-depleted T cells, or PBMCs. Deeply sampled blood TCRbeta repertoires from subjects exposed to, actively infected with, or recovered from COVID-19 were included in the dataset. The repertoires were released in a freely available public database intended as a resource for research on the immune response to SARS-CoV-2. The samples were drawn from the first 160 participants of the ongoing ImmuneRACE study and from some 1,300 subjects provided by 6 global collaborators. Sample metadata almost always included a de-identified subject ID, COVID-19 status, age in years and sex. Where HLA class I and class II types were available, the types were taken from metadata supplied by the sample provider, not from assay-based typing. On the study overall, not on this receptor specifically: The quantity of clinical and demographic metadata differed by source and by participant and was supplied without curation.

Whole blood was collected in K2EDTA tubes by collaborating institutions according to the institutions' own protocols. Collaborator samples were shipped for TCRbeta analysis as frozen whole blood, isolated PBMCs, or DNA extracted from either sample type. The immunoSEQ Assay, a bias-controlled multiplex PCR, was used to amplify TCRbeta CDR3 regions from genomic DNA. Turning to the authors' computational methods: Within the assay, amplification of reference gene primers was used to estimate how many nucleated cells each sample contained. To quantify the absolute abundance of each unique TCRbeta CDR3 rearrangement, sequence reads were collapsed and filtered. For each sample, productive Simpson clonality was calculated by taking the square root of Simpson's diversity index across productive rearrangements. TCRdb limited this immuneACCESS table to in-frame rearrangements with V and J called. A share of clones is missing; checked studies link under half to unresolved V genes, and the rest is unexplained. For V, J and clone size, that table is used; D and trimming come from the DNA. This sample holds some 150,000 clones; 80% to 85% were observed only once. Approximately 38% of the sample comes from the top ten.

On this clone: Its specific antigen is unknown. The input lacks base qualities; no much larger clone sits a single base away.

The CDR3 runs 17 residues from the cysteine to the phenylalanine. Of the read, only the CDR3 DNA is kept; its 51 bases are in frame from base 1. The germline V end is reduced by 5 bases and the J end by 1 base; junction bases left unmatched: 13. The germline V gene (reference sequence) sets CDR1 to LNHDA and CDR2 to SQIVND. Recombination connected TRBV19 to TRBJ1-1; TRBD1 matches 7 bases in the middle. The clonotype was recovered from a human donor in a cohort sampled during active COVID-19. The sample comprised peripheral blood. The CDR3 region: CASSSSLGQVRNTEAFF. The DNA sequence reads TGTGCCAGTAGTTCCTCATTAGGACAGGTCAGGAACACTGAAGCTTTCTTT.